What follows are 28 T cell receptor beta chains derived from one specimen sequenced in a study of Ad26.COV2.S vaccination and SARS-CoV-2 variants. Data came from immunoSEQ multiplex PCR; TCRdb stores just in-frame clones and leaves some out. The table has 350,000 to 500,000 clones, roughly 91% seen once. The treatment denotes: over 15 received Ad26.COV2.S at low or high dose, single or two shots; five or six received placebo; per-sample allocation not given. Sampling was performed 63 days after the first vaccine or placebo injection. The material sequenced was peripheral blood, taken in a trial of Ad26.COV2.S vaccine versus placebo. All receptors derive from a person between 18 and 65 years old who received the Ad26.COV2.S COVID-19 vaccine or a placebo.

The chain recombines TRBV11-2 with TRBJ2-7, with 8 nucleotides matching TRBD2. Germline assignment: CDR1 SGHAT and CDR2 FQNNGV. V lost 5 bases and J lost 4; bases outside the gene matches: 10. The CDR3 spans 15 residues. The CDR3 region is CASSLGLAQRYEQYF. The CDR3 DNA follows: TGTGCCAGCAGCCTCGGACTAGCCCAGAGATACGAGCAGTACTTC. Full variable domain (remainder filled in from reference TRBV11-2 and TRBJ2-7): EAGVAQSPRYKIIEKRQSVAFWCNPISGHATLYWYQQILGQGPKLLIQFQNNGVVDDSQLPKDRFSAERLKGVDSTLKIQPAKLEDSAVYLCASSLGLAQRYEQYFGPGTRLTVT.

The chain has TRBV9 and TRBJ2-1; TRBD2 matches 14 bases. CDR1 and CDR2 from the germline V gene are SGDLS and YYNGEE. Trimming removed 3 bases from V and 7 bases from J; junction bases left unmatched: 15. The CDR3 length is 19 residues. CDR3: CASSATTRLAGGRPNEQFF. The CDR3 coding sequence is TGTGCCAGCAGCGCTACGACTCGACTAGCGGGAGGGCGGCCGAATGAGCAGTTCTTC.

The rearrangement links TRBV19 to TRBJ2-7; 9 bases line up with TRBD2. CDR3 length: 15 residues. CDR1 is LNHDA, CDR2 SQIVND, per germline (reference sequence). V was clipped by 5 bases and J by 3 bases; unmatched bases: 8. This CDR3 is CASSPRTSAIYEQYF. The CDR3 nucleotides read TGTGCCAGTAGTCCCAGGACTAGCGCGATCTACGAGCAGTACTTC. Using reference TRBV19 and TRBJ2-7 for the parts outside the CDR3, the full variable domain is DGGITQSPKYLFRKEGQNVTLSCEQNLNHDAMYWYRQDPGQGLRLIYYSQIVNDFQKGDIAEGYSVSREKKESFPLTVTSAQKNPTAFYLCASSPRTSAIYEQYFGPGTRLTVT.

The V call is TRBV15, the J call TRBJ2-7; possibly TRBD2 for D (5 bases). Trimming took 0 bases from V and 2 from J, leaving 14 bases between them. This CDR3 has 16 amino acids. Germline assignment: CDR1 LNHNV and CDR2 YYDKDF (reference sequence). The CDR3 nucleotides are TGTGCCACCAGCAGAGAGGTGGCGGGCCTCACCTACGAGCAGTACTTC. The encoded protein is CATSREVAGLTYEQYF.

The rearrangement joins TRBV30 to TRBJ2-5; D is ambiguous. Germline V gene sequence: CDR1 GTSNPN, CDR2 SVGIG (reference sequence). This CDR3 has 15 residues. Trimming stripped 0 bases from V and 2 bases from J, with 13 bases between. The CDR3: CAWSVPRGPQETQYF. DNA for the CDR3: TGTGCCTGGAGTGTTCCAAGAGGCCCACAAGAGACCCAGTACTTC. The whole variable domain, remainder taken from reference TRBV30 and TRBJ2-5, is SQTIHQWPATLVQPVGSPLSLECTVEGTSNPNLYWYRQAAGRGLQLLFYSVGIGQISSEVPQNLSASRPQDRQFILSSKKLLLSDSGFYLCAWSVPRGPQETQYFGPGTRLLVL.

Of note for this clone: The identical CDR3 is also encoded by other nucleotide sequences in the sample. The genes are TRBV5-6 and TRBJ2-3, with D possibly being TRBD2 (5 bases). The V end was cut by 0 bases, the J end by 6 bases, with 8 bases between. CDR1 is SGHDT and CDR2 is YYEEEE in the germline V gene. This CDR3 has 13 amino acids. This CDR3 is CASSLAVADTQYF. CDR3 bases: TGTGCCAGCAGCTTGGCGGTAGCGGATACGCAGTATTTT.

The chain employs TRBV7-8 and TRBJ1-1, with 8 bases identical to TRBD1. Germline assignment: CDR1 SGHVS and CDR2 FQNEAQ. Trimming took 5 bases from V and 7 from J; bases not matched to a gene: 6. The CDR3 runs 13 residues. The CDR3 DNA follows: TGTGCCAGCAGCCTCTCCGGGACAGGTGAAGCTTTCTTT. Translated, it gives CASSLSGTGEAFF.

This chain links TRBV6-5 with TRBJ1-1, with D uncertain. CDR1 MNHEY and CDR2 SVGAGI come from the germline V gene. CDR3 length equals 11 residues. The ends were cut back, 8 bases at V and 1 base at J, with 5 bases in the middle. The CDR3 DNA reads TGTGCCAGCGGTCAGAACACTGAAGCTTTCTTT. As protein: CASGQNTEAFF.

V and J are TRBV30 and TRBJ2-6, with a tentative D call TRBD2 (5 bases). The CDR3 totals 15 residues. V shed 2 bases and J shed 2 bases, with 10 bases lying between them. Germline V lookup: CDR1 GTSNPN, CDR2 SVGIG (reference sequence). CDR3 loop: CAWSRGLAGANVLTF. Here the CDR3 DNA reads TGTGCCTGGAGTAGAGGGCTCGCTGGGGCCAACGTCCTGACTTTC.

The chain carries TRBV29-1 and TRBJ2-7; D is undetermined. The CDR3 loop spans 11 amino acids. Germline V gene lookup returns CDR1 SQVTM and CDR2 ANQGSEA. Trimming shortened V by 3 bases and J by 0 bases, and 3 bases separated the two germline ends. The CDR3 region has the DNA TGCAGCGTTGAGTACTCCTACGAGCAGTACTTC. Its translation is CSVEYSYEQYF.

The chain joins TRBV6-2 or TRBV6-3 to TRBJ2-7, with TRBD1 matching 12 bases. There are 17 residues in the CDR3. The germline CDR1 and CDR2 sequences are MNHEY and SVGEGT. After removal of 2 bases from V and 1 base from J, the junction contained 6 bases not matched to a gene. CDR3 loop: CASSYLPGQGASYEQYF. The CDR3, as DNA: TGTGCCAGCAGTTACCTACCGGGACAGGGGGCTTCCTACGAGCAGTACTTC.

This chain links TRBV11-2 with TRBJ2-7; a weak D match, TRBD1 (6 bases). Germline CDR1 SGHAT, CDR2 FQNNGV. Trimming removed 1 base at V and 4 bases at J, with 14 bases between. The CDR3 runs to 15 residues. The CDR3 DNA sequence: TGTGCCAGCAGCTTAGTCAGGGGCTCTACATACGAGCAGTACTTC. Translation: CASSLVRGSTYEQYF.

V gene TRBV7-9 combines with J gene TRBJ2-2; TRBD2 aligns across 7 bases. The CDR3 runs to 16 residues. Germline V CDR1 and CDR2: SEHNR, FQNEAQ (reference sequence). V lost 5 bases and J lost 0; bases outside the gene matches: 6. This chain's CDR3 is CASSPLADANTGELFF. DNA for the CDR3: TGTGCCAGCAGCCCCCTAGCGGACGCGAACACCGGGGAGCTGTTTTTT.

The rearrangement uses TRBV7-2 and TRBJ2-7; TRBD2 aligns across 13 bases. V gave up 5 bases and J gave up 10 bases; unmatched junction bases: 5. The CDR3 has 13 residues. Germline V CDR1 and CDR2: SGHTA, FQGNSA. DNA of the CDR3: TGTGCCAGCAGCGGAGGACTAGCGGGAGATCAGTACTTC. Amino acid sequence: CASSGGLAGDQYF.

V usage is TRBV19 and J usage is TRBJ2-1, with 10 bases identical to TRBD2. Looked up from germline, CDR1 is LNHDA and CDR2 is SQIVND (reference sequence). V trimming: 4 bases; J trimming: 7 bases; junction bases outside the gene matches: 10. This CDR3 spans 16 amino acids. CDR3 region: CASSKVKLAGKNEQFF. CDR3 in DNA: TGTGCCAGTAGTAAAGTCAAACTAGCGGGGAAAAATGAGCAGTTCTTC.

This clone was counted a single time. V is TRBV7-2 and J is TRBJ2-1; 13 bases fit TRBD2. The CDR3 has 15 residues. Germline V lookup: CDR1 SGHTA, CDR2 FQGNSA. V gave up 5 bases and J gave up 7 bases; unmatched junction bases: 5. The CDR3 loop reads CASSPLAGGMNEQFF. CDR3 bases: TGTGCCAGCAGCCCACTAGCGGGAGGGATGAATGAGCAGTTCTTC.

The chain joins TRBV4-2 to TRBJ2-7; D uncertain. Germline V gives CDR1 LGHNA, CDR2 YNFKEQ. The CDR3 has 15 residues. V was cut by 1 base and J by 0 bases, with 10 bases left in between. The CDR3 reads CASSQASTDSYEQYF. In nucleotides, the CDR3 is TGTGCCAGCAGCCAAGCATCCACCGACTCCTACGAGCAGTACTTC.

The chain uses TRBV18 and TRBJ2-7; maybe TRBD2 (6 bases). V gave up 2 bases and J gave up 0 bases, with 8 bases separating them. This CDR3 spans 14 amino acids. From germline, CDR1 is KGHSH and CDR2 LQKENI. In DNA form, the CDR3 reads TGTGCCAGCTCACCAGGAGGGATCTCCTACGAGCAGTACTTC. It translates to CASSPGGISYEQYF.

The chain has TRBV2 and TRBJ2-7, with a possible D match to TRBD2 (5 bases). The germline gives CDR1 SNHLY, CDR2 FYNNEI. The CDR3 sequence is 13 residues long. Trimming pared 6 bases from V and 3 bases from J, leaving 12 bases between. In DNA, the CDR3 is TGTGCCAGCAGACAACTAGGTTTCTACGAGCAGTACTTC. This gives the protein CASRQLGFYEQYF.

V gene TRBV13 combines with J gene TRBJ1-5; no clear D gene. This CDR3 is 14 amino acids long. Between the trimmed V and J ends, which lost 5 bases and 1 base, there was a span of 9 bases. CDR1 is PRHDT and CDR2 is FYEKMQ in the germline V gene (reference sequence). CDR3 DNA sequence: TGTGCCAGCAGCCACGGACGGAGCAATCAGCCCCAGCATTTT. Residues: CASSHGRSNQPQHF.

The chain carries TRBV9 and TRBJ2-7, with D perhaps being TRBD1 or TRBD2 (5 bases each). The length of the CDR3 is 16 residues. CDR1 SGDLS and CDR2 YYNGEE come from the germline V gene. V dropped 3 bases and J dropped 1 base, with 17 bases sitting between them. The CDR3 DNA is TGTGCCAGCAGCGCTGGGACCAGGCCCTCTTCCTACGAGCAGTACTTC. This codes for CASSAGTRPSSYEQYF.

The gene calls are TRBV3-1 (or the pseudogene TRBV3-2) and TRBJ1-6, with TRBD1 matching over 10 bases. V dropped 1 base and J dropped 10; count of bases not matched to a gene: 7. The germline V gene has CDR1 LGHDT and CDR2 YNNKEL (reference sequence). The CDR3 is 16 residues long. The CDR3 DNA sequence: TGTGCCAGCAGCCAAGGGTATGGACAGGGGGGATCACCCCTCCACTTT. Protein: CASSQGYGQGGSPLHF.

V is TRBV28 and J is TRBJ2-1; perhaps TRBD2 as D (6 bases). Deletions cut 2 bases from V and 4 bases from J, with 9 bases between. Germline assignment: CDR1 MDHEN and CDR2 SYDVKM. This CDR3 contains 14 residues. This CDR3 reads CASSLLAGYNEQFF. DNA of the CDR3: TGTGCCAGCAGTTTACTCGCGGGGTACAATGAGCAGTTCTTC. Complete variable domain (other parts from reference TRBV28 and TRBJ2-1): DVKVTQSSRYLVKRTGEKVFLECVQDMDHENMFWYRQDPGLGLRLIYFSYDVKMKEKGDIPEGYSVSREKKERFSLILESASTNQTSMYLCASSLLAGYNEQFFGPGTRLTVL.

CDR3 sequence reads: CASSSGLAVYNEQFF. CDR3 sequence (DNA): TGTGCCAGCAGTTCGGGACTAGCGGTCTACAATGAGCAGTTCTTC. This sequence joins TRBV27 and TRBJ2-1; 11 bases fit TRBD2. Germline-derived CDR1 and CDR2 are MNHEY and SMNVEV (reference sequence). CDR3 length: 15 residues. Germline trimming cut 4 bases from V and 3 bases from J; bases unmatched to any gene: 2.

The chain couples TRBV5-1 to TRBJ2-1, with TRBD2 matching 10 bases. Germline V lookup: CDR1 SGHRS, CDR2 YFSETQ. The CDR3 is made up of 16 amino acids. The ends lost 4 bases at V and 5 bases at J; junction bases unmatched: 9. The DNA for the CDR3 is TGCGCCAGCAGCCCAACTCTAGCGGGAGACCACAATGAGCAGTTCTTC. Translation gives CASSPTLAGDHNEQFF.

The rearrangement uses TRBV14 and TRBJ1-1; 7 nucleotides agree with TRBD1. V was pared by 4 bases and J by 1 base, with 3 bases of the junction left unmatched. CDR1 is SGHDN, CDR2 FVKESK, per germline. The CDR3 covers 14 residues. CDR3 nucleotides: TGTGCCAGCAGCCCACAGGGGTCGAACACTGAAGCTTTCTTT. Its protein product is CASSPQGSNTEAFF.

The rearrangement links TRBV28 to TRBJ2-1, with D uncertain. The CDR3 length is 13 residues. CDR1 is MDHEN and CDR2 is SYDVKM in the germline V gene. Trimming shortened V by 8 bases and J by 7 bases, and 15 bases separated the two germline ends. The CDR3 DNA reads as TGTGCCAGCCTATTGACAAGTGAAAATGAGCAGTTCTTC. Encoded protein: CASLLTSENEQFF.

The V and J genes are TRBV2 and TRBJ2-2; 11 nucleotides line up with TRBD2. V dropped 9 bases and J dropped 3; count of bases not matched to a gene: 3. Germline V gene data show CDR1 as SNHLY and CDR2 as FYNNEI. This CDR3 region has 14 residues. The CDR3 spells CASIAGGYTGELFF. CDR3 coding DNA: TGTGCCAGTATAGCGGGAGGGTACACCGGGGAGCTGTTTTTT.